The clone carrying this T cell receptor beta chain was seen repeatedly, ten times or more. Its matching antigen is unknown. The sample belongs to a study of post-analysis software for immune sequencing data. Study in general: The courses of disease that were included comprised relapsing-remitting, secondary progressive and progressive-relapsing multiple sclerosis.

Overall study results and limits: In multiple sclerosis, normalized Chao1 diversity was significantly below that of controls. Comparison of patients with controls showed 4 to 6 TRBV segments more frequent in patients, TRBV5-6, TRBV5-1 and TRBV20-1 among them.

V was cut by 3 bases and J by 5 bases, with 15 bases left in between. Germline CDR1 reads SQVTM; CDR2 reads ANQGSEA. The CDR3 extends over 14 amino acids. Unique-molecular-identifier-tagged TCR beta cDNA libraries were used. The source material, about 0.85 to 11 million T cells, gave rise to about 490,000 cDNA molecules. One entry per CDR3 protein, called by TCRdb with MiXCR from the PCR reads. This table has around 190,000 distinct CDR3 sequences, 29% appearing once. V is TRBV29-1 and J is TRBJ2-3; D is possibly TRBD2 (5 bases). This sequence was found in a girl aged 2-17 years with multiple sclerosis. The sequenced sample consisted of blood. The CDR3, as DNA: TGCAGCGTTGAGGGAGCTCCTGAGGGAGATACGCAGTATTTT. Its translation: CSVEGAPEGDTQYF.